This T cell receptor beta chain came from a study of T-cell reconstitution after alpha-beta-depleted transplantation in children. Study results and caveats: After one year, T-cell counts and TCRbeta diversity mostly came from new T cells.

Researchers prepared the TCRbeta library using unique molecular identifiers, the study reports. MiXCR was run by TCRdb on the PCR reads, yielding one entry per CDR3 protein. The sample lists fewer than 550,000 distinct CDR3 sequences, over 9.5% occurring once. In this sample, this clonotype turned up a few times. The antigen is not known. V lost 4 bases and J 0 bases, leaving 19 bases between the germline ends. The CDR3 length is 18 residues. Germline V gene lookup returns CDR1 MNHEY and CDR2 SVGEGT. The chain uses TRBV6-2 or TRBV6-3 and TRBJ2-1; possibly TRBD2 for D (5 bases). The specimen comprised PBMCs, mostly from graft donor cells, sampled 180 days after TCRalphabeta/CD19-depleted stem cell transplant. The clonotype originates from a female patient aged 2-9 years who had a stem cell transplant for aplastic anemia, so the T cells may come from the graft donor. The DNA for the CDR3 is TGTGCCAGCAGTTCCCCCCTAATCGGACTGAGCTCCTACAATGAGCAGTTCTTC. Translating it yields CASSSPLIGLSSYNEQFF.